Sequencing of this TCR beta chain was carried out in a study of T cells in Graves' hyperthyroidism and ophthalmopathy. Overall study findings and caveats: Most thyroid clonotypes expanded above 0.001 were also detected in blood.

Researchers amplified the TCR beta CDR3 regions from RNA transcripts. The TCR CDR3 first-round RT-PCR relied on the HTBI primer set. TCRdb passed the multiplex PCR reads through MiXCR, listing each CDR3 protein once. The sample contains about 840,000 distinct CDR3 sequences, about 38% of which appear only once. This clonotype showed up just a few times. What it binds is unknown. This CDR3 is built from 14 residues. Trimming removed 4 bases at V and 8 bases at J, with 17 bases between. From germline, CDR1 is SGHTA and CDR2 FQGNSA. The receptor was isolated from a man aged 18 to 29 with Graves' hyperthyroidism. Sequencing was performed on blood. The rearrangement uses TRBV7-2 and TRBJ1-1; D is possibly TRBD1 (6 bases). The CDR3: CASSWGGLGGEAFF. The CDR3 nucleotides read TGTGCCAGCAGCTGGGGGGGGCTGGGTGGAGAAGCTTTCTTT.